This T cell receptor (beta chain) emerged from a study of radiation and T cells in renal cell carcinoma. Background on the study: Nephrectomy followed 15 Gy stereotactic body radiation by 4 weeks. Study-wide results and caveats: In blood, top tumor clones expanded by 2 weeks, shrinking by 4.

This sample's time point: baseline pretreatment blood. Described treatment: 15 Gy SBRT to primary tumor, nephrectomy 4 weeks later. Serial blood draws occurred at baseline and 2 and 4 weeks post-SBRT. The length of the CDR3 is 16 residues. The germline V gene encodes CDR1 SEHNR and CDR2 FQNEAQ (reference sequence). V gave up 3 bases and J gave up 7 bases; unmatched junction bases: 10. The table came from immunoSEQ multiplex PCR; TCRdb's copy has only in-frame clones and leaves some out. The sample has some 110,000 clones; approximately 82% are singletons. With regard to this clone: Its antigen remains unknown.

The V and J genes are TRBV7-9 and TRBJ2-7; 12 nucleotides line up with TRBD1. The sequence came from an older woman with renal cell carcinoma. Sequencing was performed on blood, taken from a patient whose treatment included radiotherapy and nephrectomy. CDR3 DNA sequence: TGTGCCAGCAGCTTTACACCGGGACAGGGGGCCGGTGAGCAGTACTTC. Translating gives CASSFTPGQGAGEQYF.